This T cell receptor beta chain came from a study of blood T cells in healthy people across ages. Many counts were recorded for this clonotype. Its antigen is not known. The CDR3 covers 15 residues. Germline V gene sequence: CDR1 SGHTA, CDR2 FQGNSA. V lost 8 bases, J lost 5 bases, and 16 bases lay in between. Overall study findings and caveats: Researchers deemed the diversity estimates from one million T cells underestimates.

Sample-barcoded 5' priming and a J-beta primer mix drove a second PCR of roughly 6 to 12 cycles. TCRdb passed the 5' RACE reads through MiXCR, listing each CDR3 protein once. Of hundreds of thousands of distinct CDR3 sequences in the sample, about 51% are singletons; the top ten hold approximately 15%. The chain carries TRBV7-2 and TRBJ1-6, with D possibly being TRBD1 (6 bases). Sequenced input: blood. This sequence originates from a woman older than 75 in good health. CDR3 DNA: TGTGCCAGCGGCCTGAGCAGGGGAAATAATTCACCCCTCCACTTT. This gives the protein CASGLSRGNNSPLHF.